This T cell receptor beta chain originates from a study of blood T cell repertoires in COVID-19. Study-level background: The origin of the acute and convalescent COVID-19 samples was the United States, Italy and Spain.

Generated by immunoSEQ multiplex PCR, the TCRdb table keeps only in-frame clones and is missing some. The data hold roughly 500,000 clones, with 85% to 90% observed a single time. Clinical histories supplied by participants themselves formed the basis of cohort assignment. Trimming took 0 bases from V and 5 from J, leaving 11 bases between them. Per the germline V gene, CDR1 is LNHNV and CDR2 is YYDKDF (reference sequence). There are 15 residues in the CDR3. The clonotype was recovered from a woman between 40 and 55 years old who had recovered from COVID-19. The sample was PBMCs or T cells enriched from blood (not recorded which). The rearrangement joins TRBV15 to TRBJ2-1; D possibly corresponds to TRBD1 (6 bases). CDR3 sequence (DNA): TGTGCCACCAGCAGAGAGTGGACAGCCAACAATGAGCAGTTCTTC. Its translation: CATSREWTANNEQFF.